This T cell receptor (beta chain) was identified during a study of blood T cell repertoires in COVID-19. The wider study: From the United States, Italy and Spain came samples of acute and convalescent COVID-19.

Original analysis: Amplified reference gene primers provided the basis for estimating nucleated cell counts. The repertoire was sequenced with immunoSEQ multiplex PCR; TCRdb's copy has only in-frame clones and lacks some. Clonal size and the V and J genes are those of that table, whereas D and trimming came from the DNA. The sample comprises about 200,000 clones, 86% of which are singletons, and approximately 5% rests with the top ten. This clone has a handful of counts. V was clipped by 3 bases and J by 5 bases; unmatched bases: 13. CDR1 DFQATT and CDR2 SNEGSKA come from the germline V gene (reference sequence). CDR3 size: 15 residues. Participants were aged roughly 18 to 90 years, lived in over 20 US areas, and enrolled virtually. Cohorts were based on clinical histories the participants reported.

V gene TRBV20-1 combines with J gene TRBJ2-7, with 7 bases lining up with TRBD2. This TCR was sampled from a man aged 40-50 years with acute COVID-19. Sequencing was done on a sample of PBMCs or T cells enriched from blood (not recorded which). For the CDR3, the DNA is TGCAGTGCTAGTTCGGGAGGCAGGGCTTCCCACGAGCAGTACTTC. Amino acid sequence: CSASSGGRASHEQYF.